The T cell receptor (beta chain) under discussion was sequenced for a study of shared clonotypes between healthy human individuals. Study-level information: Donor composition was a couple of women and a few men, aged 18 to 49.

Donors, healthy HIV-negative adults, lacked recent acute infections or vaccinations. Caucasian adults residing in Nashville, Tennessee made up all the donors. Note on this clone: The sample has other DNA sequences that encode this CDR3 too.

Unsorted PBMC DNA went through sequencing on ten immunoSEQ deep assay plates. Sequenced by immunoSEQ multiplex PCR; TCRdb stores in-frame clones only, minus some. The table shows some 530,000 clones, with more than 75% occurring only once. Trimming removed 6 bases from V and 5 bases from J; junction bases left unmatched: 5. Per germline, CDR1 MNHEY and CDR2 SMNVEV (reference sequence). The CDR3 runs 14 residues. The V and J genes are TRBV27 and TRBJ1-4; 8 bases map to TRBD1. The sequence came from a middle-aged woman in good health. Some clones in this sample may be carry-over from other donors' samples. Sequenced input: PBMCs. CDR3 in amino acids: CASRRTGGNEKLFF. The DNA of the CDR3 is TGTGCCAGCAGACGAACAGGGGGGAATGAAAAACTGTTTTTT.